The 15 T cell receptor beta chains presented below share a single source sample, sequenced in a study of immune characterization of retroperitoneal liposarcoma. MiXCR, run by TCRdb on the PCR reads, gives a single entry per CDR3 protein. The data show some 9,600 distinct CDR3 sequences, roughly a third seen once. Sequences were obtained from tumor tissue. All receptors come from a male donor with retroperitoneal liposarcoma.

This clonotype has only a few counts. The chain couples TRBV6-5 to TRBJ2-7; 9 bases line up with TRBD1. After removal of 5 bases from V and 3 bases from J, the junction contained 5 bases not matched to a gene. This CDR3 spans 14 amino acids. Germline-derived CDR1 and CDR2 are MNHEY and SVGAGI. The CDR3 nucleotides read TGTGCCAGCAGTCACGACAGGGGGGACTACGAGCAGTACTTC. Translated: CASSHDRGDYEQYF.

This clonotype was picked up a small number of times. V usage is TRBV6-5 and J usage is TRBJ2-1, with unresolved D. Germline V gene lookup returns CDR1 MNHEY and CDR2 SVGAGI. V shed 0 bases and J shed 6 bases, with 9 bases lying between them. The CDR3 totals 14 residues. CDR3 in amino acids: CASSYSRSANEQFF. In DNA, the CDR3 is TGTGCCAGCAGTTACTCTAGGAGCGCCAATGAGCAGTTCTTC.

This clonotype has at least ten counts. The rearrangement links TRBV11-3 to TRBJ2-1, with no clear D. The J call may be wrong; the DNA end is better matched by TRBJ2-7. CDR1 and CDR2 (germline): SGHNT, YENEEA. CDR3 length: 13 amino acids. CDR3: CASSLTVAYEQYF. The CDR3 DNA reads as TGTGCCAGCAGCTTAACAGTGGCCTACGAGCAGTACTTC.

The chain has TRBV28 and TRBJ1-5; D possibly corresponds to TRBD1 (5 bases). The V end was cut by 0 bases, the J end by 5 bases, with 14 bases between. Germline CDR1 is MDHEN and CDR2 is SYDVKM. The CDR3 is 16 amino acids. CDR3 sequence reads: CASSLWAGTRDQPQHF. The CDR3 nucleotides read TGTGCCAGCAGTTTATGGGCCGGGACCCGGGATCAGCCCCAGCATTTT.

By proportion, this clonotype is medium-sized. This chain connects TRBV7-2 to TRBJ2-5; 7 positions agree with TRBD2. Looked up from germline, CDR1 is SGHTA and CDR2 is FQGNSA. V shed 7 bases and J 7 bases; nucleotides not matched to a gene: 6. This CDR3 is built from 12 residues. CDR3 sequence (DNA): TGTGCCAGCAACCCCCCGGGGGGGACCCAGTACTTC. Translating gives CASNPPGGTQYF.

V gene TRBV7-2 combines with J gene TRBJ2-5; D unresolved. The CDR3 is 14 residues long. V shed 2 bases and J shed 5 bases, with 12 bases lying between them. Per the germline V gene, CDR1 is SGHTA and CDR2 is FQGNSA. In DNA, the CDR3 is TGTGCCAGCAGCTTAAACGACCCTTTGGAGACCCAGTACTTC. Protein: CASSLNDPLETQYF.

This clonotype was detected ten times or more. V gene TRBV11-3 combines with J gene TRBJ2-1; D perhaps matches TRBD2 (5 bases). CDR1 SGHNT and CDR2 YENEEA come from the germline V gene. CDR3 size: 12 residues. With 5 bases removed from V and 7 bases from J, the gap between germline ends came to 9 bases. CDR3 amino acids: CASSITRNEQFF. As DNA, the CDR3 is TGTGCCAGCAGCATTACTAGGAATGAGCAGTTCTTC.

This clonotype was observed a handful of times. This chain links TRBV7-8 with TRBJ1-6; D possibly corresponds to TRBD1 (5 bases). Germline V gene sequence: CDR1 SGHVS, CDR2 FQNEAQ. This CDR3 contains 14 residues. Deletions cut 1 base from V and 11 bases from J, with 12 bases between. The CDR3 sequence is CASSLVQDQAPLHF. CDR3 nucleotides: TGTGCCAGCAGCTTAGTACAGGATCAGGCACCCCTCCACTTT.

Ten or more counts support this clonotype. The gene calls are TRBV6-2 or TRBV6-3 and TRBJ2-3; D gene ambiguous. The CDR3 is made up of 12 amino acids. Trimming pared 2 bases from V and 9 bases from J, leaving 9 bases between. CDR1 is MNHEY and CDR2 is SVGEGT in the germline V gene. The CDR3 DNA follows: TGTGCCAGCAGTTACCCCGTCCGCACGCAGTATTTT. Its translation: CASSYPVRTQYF.

V is TRBV6-1 and J is TRBJ2-1; D ambiguous. The V end lost 7 bases, the J end lost 0 bases, and 13 bases lay between the germline ends. The CDR3 is 15 residues long. CDR1 is MNHNS and CDR2 is SASEGT in the germline V gene. CDR3 nucleotides: TGTGCCAGCACTCAGAGTTTCGGCTCCTACAATGAGCAGTTCTTC. This translates into CASTQSFGSYNEQFF.

The rearrangement uses TRBV12-3 or TRBV12-4 and TRBJ2-1; TRBD1 matches 10 bases. The J call may be incorrect, as the DNA end agrees better with TRBJ2-5. This CDR3 has 13 residues. This CDR3 reads CASRGTGVETQYF. The CDR3 nucleotides are TGTGCCAGCAGAGGGACAGGGGTAGAGACCCAGTACTTC.

The chain couples TRBV6-6 to TRBJ2-5; D is perhaps TRBD1 (6 bases). The J call may be mistaken, given a closer DNA end match to TRBJ2-1. This CDR3 comprises 12 residues. The germline V gene encodes CDR1 MNHNY and CDR2 SVGAGI (reference sequence). CDR3 amino acids: CASNPRGDEQFF. Written as DNA, the CDR3 is TGTGCCAGCAATCCCAGGGGTGATGAGCAGTTCTTC.

The rearrangement joins TRBV7-3 to TRBJ2-4; TRBD1 matches 7 bases. The J call may not be correct, given that the DNA end is closer to TRBJ2-7. The CDR3 is made up of 13 amino acids. Germline V gene data show CDR1 as SGHTA and CDR2 as FQGTGA. The CDR3 DNA follows: TGTGCCAGCAGCAGGGGGCGTAATTCCGAGCAGTACTTC. It is translated as CASSRGRNSEQYF.

In its sample, this clonotype was seen once. This chain connects TRBV6-4 to TRBJ2-2; TRBD2 agrees at 15 bases. The J segment lost 1 base and the V segment lost 7 bases, leaving 7 bases of the junction unmatched. The CDR3 covers 18 residues. The germline V gene encodes CDR1 MRHNA and CDR2 SNTAGT. The CDR3 nucleotides read TGTGCCAGCAAGAGGACTAGCGGGAGGGCGTTGAACACCGGGGAGCTGTTTTTT. It translates to CASKRTSGRALNTGELFF.

The rearrangement uses TRBV6-1 and TRBJ2-1; D gene ambiguous. The CDR3 loop spans 13 amino acids. The V and J ends lost 2 bases and 10 bases respectively, with 12 bases between them. Germline V lookup: CDR1 MNHNS, CDR2 SASEGT. The CDR3: CASSENRAYEQFF. The CDR3 nucleotides are TGTGCCAGCAGTGAAAACAGAGCCTACGAGCAGTTCTTC.